Listed here are 28 T cell receptor beta chains from one sample, sequenced in a study of blood T cell repertoires in COVID-19. This table comes from immunoSEQ multiplex PCR, and its TCRdb copy is limited to in-frame clones, with some not included. The profile shows around 150,000 clones, around 84% of them singletons. Sequencing used PBMCs or T cells enriched from blood (not recorded which). These TCRs come from a middle-aged man who had recovered from COVID-19.

The gene calls are TRBV19 and TRBJ1-3, with unresolved D. V was shortened by 3 bases and J by 4 bases, with 13 bases between the two germline ends. Germline V gene sequence: CDR1 LNHDA, CDR2 SQIVND (reference sequence). The CDR3 consists of 15 residues. CDR3: CASSMIQVAGNTIYF. DNA for the CDR3: TGTGCCAGTAGTATGATTCAAGTAGCCGGAAACACCATATATTTT.

The J gene is TRBJ1-6, the V gene TRBV7-2; tentative D call: TRBD1 (5 bases). The germline V gene has CDR1 SGHTA and CDR2 FQGNSA. The CDR3 covers 17 residues. The V end lost 4 bases, the J end lost 5 bases, and 18 bases lay between the germline ends. CDR3 residues: CASSWGTRQGNNSPLHF. CDR3 coding DNA: TGTGCCAGCAGCTGGGGCACGAGGCAGGGAAATAATTCACCCCTCCACTTT.

DNA for the CDR3: TGTGCCAGTAGTGCAGCTAGCGGGGGCACAGATACGCAGTATTTT. Protein sequence: CASSAASGGTDTQYF. The V call is TRBV19, the J call TRBJ2-3, with 9 bases matching TRBD2. The CDR3 sequence is 15 residues long. Germline trimming cut 5 bases from V and 1 base from J; bases unmatched to any gene: 4. CDR1 is LNHDA and CDR2 is SQIVND in the germline V gene (reference sequence).

The CDR3 spells CAISAAGLGSHEQFF. CDR3 nucleotide sequence: TGTGCCATCAGTGCCGCGGGACTAGGGTCCCATGAGCAGTTCTTC. This chain uses TRBV10-3 with TRBJ2-1, with TRBD2 matching 8 bases. J lost 8 bases, V lost 4 bases, and 10 bases had no gene match. The germline gives CDR1 ENHRY, CDR2 SYGVKD. The CDR3 runs 15 residues.

This chain joins TRBV5-1 and TRBJ1-5; no clear D gene. CDR3 size: 16 residues. CDR1 SGHRS and CDR2 YFSETQ come from the germline V gene. V gave up 0 bases and J gave up 0 bases, with 10 bases separating them. Written as DNA, the CDR3 is TGCGCCAGCAGCTTGGGGCCTGATACTAGCAATCAGCCCCAGCATTTT. Translation: CASSLGPDTSNQPQHF.

The CDR3 reads CAWSPWTGVYGYTF. The CDR3 DNA sequence: TGTGCCTGGAGTCCATGGACAGGTGTCTATGGCTACACCTTC. The chain couples TRBV30 to TRBJ1-2; 7 bases are shared with TRBD1. J was trimmed by 4 bases and V by 2 bases; bases with no gene match: 7. The germline gives CDR1 GTSNPN, CDR2 SVGIG (reference sequence). The CDR3 runs to 14 residues.

The V gene is TRBV27, the J gene TRBJ1-2; D possibly corresponds to TRBD1 (5 bases). Trimming removed 5 bases from V and 5 bases from J, with 12 bases in between. The germline CDR1 and CDR2 sequences are MNHEY and SMNVEV (reference sequence). The CDR3 runs 13 residues. DNA for the CDR3: TGTGCCAGCAGTCAGACCGGGGGGTATGGCTACACCTTC. Translating gives CASSQTGGYGYTF.

The chain combines TRBV5-4 with TRBJ1-2; TRBD1 might be the D (5 bases). The CDR3 contains 12 residues. Germline lookup yields CDR1 SGHNT and CDR2 YYREEE (reference sequence). V dropped 7 bases and J dropped 2 bases, with 9 bases sitting between them. CDR3 amino acids: CASGGGNYGYTF. The CDR3 DNA reads TGTGCCAGCGGGGGAGGCAACTATGGCTACACCTTC.

A single count supports this clone. The chain combines TRBV19 with TRBJ1-2; 8 nucleotides align to TRBD1. Germline V gene data show CDR1 as LNHDA and CDR2 as SQIVND (reference sequence). The CDR3 sequence is 14 residues long. J lost 4 bases, V lost 3 bases, and 4 bases had no gene match. CDR3 residues: CASSIQGASYGYTF. The CDR3 DNA is TGTGCCAGTAGTATTCAGGGGGCGAGCTATGGCTACACCTTC.

Details on this clone: The germline gene is not matched at one end of the junction; a read error may be the cause. The chain combines TRBV11-2 with TRBJ2-1; TRBD2 aligns across 10 bases. Germline V gene lookup returns CDR1 SGHAT and CDR2 FQNNGV. The CDR3 spans 14 residues. The CDR3 bases are TGTGCCAGCAGATTAGCGGGGGGTAAAAATGAGCAGTTCTTC. Its protein product is CASRLAGGKNEQFF.

This chain uses TRBV24-1 with TRBJ2-3; D possibly corresponds to TRBD1 (6 bases). V lost 3 bases and J 2 bases, leaving 11 bases between the germline ends. This CDR3 contains 15 residues. Per the germline V gene, CDR1 is KGHDR and CDR2 is SFDVKD. CDR3 coding DNA: TGTGCCACCAGTGATCGTCAGGGGACCACAGATACGCAGTATTTT. It translates to CATSDRQGTTDTQYF.

V and J are TRBV7-9 and TRBJ1-3; no clear D gene. CDR3 length: 16 amino acids. Per germline, CDR1 SEHNR and CDR2 FQNEAQ (reference sequence). V was pared by 1 base and J by 0 bases, with 10 bases between. The CDR3 DNA follows: TGTGCCAGCAGCTTAGGGGCCGAGAGCTCTGGAAACACCATATATTTT. It codes for CASSLGAESSGNTIYF.

The chain links TRBV7-7 to TRBJ2-1, with D possibly TRBD2 on 6 matching bases. The CDR3 has 13 residues. Trimming took 3 bases from V and 10 from J, leaving 13 bases between them. Germline assignment: CDR1 SSHAT and CDR2 FNYEAQ (reference sequence). CDR3: CASSFASGGEQFF. For the CDR3, the DNA is TGTGCCAGCAGCTTTGCGTCAGGAGGGGAGCAGTTCTTC.

V is TRBV12-3 or TRBV12-4 and J is TRBJ2-1; the D gene is possibly TRBD1 (6 bases). The CDR3 runs 13 residues. The V and J ends lost 6 bases and 8 bases respectively, with 14 bases between them. Written as DNA, the CDR3 is TGTGCCAGCAGGGGGGCCTCACCCCATGAGCAGTTCTTC. Residues: CASRGASPHEQFF.

The chain carries TRBV5-4 and TRBJ2-7, with TRBD1 matching over 10 bases. CDR3 size: 14 residues. V shed 4 bases, J shed 2 bases, and the junction held 3 bases outside the gene matches. The germline V gene has CDR1 SGHNT and CDR2 YYREEE (reference sequence). The DNA of the CDR3 is TGTGCCAGCAGCCTAGGACAGGGGGCCTACGAGCAGTACTTC. Protein product: CASSLGQGAYEQYF.

The rearrangement links TRBV7-8 to TRBJ1-6, with 9 bases fitting TRBD1. V lost 5 bases to trimming and J lost 2 bases; unmatched junction nucleotides: 13. The CDR3 runs to 19 residues. The V gene's germline CDR1 is SGHVS and CDR2 FQNEAQ. CDR3 nucleotides: TGTGCCAGCAGCCCCTTCGACAGGGGGAAGGCTACCTATAATTCACCCCTCCACTTT. Its protein product is CASSPFDRGKATYNSPLHF.

The chain links TRBV5-1 to TRBJ2-3; D is unclear. V lost 2 bases and J 0 bases, leaving 16 bases between the germline ends. Germline V CDR1 and CDR2: SGHRS, YFSETQ. The CDR3 contains 17 residues. The CDR3 DNA reads TGCGCCAGCAGCTTCGGTAGCACCACCTCTAGCACAGATACGCAGTATTTT. This translates into CASSFGSTTSSTDTQYF.

V gene TRBV4-1 combines with J gene TRBJ1-4; 8 bases line up with TRBD1. CDR1 and CDR2 (germline): MGHRA, YSYEKL. This CDR3 contains 16 residues. V lost 3 bases and J lost 10; bases outside the gene matches: 13. The DNA for the CDR3 is TGCGCCAGCAGCCAGACCGGACAGGGTAGCGGGGGAAAACTGTTTTTT. Protein product: CASSQTGQGSGGKLFF.

The chain combines TRBV6-5 with TRBJ1-5; no clear D gene. Germline loops: CDR1 MNHEY, CDR2 SVGAGI. Between the trimmed V and J ends, which lost 7 bases and 4 bases, there was a span of 8 bases. The CDR3 length is 12 residues. CDR3: CASTSPNQPQHF. In DNA form, the CDR3 reads TGTGCCAGCACCTCTCCGAATCAGCCCCAGCATTTT.

The V call is TRBV5-1, the J call TRBJ1-3; the D gene is possibly TRBD1 (6 bases). The CDR3 spans 17 residues. Deletions cut 3 bases from V and 6 bases from J, with 22 bases between. Germline values: CDR1 SGHRS, CDR2 YFSETQ. The CDR3 loop is CASSYDRPNSALNTIYF. DNA for the CDR3: TGCGCCAGCAGCTACGACAGGCCCAATTCAGCTTTAAACACCATATATTTT.

The chain is built from TRBV5-1 and TRBJ1-6; D is unresolved. V dropped 0 bases and J dropped 10 bases, with 8 bases sitting between them. CDR1 is SGHRS and CDR2 is YFSETQ in the germline V gene. This CDR3 contains 13 residues. The CDR3 sequence: CASSLGAGSPLHF. The CDR3 DNA sequence: TGCGCCAGCAGCTTGGGGGCCGGATCACCCCTCCACTTT.

With respect to this clone: The same CDR3 arises from other DNA sequences in this sample as well. This chain links TRBV4-2 with TRBJ1-2; 12 bases agree with TRBD1. The germline gives CDR1 LGHNA, CDR2 YNFKEQ. The V segment lost 0 bases and the J segment 8 bases; nucleotides outside the gene matches: 7. The CDR3 sequence is 16 residues long. CDR3 DNA sequence: TGTGCCAGCAGCCAAGACCCGGGACAGGGGGCGCGGGGCTACACCTTC. Its translation: CASSQDPGQGARGYTF.

Only a few counts were recorded for this clone. The chain joins TRBV5-6 to TRBJ1-1; D is unresolved. The V and J ends lost 2 bases and 3 bases respectively, with 11 bases between them. This CDR3 is 14 amino acids long. Germline CDR1 is SGHDT and CDR2 is YYEEEE. CDR3 loop: CASSFRDLDTEAFF. The CDR3 DNA is TGTGCCAGCAGCTTCCGGGATCTGGACACTGAAGCTTTCTTT.

V and J are TRBV24-1 and TRBJ1-2; 7 bases fit TRBD1. The germline V gene encodes CDR1 KGHDR and CDR2 SFDVKD. The CDR3 runs 17 residues. The V segment lost 4 bases and the J segment 1 base; nucleotides outside the gene matches: 11. CDR3 loop: CATSETGTVVGNYGYTF. The CDR3 nucleotides are TGTGCCACCAGTGAAACCGGGACAGTAGTGGGTAACTATGGCTACACCTTC.

This chain uses TRBV7-8 with TRBJ1-1, with TRBD1 matching over 8 bases. Trimming cost V 6 bases and J 2 bases; bases outside gene matches: 8. The CDR3 consists of 15 residues. Germline V gene data show CDR1 as SGHVS and CDR2 as FQNEAQ. The DNA for the CDR3 is TGTGCCAGCAGATTTGGGACAGGAGAAAACACTGAAGCTTTCTTT. Translating it yields CASRFGTGENTEAFF.

This clone was detected many times. The chain employs TRBV13 and TRBJ1-6; 10 bases map to TRBD1. V gave up 4 bases and J gave up 7 bases; unmatched junction bases: 10. Per germline, CDR1 PRHDT and CDR2 FYEKMQ (reference sequence). This CDR3 spans 17 amino acids. CDR3 sequence reads: CASSSQFRTGGNSPLHF. In DNA form, the CDR3 reads TGTGCCAGCAGCTCTCAGTTCAGGACAGGGGGAAATTCACCCCTCCACTTT.

This clone is a singleton in its sample. The rearrangement uses TRBV4-1 and TRBJ2-3; TRBD1 might be the D (6 bases). The germline V gene has CDR1 MGHRA and CDR2 YSYEKL. The length of the CDR3 is 17 residues. Trimming removed 1 base from V and 0 bases from J, with 14 bases in between. DNA of the CDR3: TGCGCCAGCAGCCAAGGGCGAATTACAGGGAGCACAGATACGCAGTATTTT. Residues: CASSQGRITGSTDTQYF.

The rearrangement joins TRBV5-1 to TRBJ2-1, with 10 bases that match TRBD2. The junction had 5 bases not matched to a gene; V was cut back by 7 bases and J by 4 bases. Germline loops: CDR1 SGHRS, CDR2 YFSETQ. The CDR3 totals 14 residues. CDR3 in amino acids: CASGSSGGYNEQFF. In nucleotides, the CDR3 is TGCGCCAGCGGGTCTAGCGGGGGTTACAATGAGCAGTTCTTC. The entire variable domain, with the rest obtained from reference TRBV5-1 and TRBJ2-1, is as follows: KAGVTQTPRYLIKTRGQQVTLSCSPISGHRSVSWYQQTPGQGLQFLFEYFSETQRNKGNFPGRFSGRQFSNSRSEMNVSTLELGDSALYLCASGSSGGYNEQFFGPGTRLTVL.